This T cell receptor (beta chain) was sequenced during a study of blood T cells in healthy people across ages. Study outcomes and limitations: The unsorted PBMCs prevented any conclusive comparison of naive versus antigen-experienced cells. Roughly linearly, TCR beta diversity per million T cells fell as age increased. Unknown donor CMV status possibly confounded expanded clonotype changes.

This clonotype has more than one count but fewer than ten. Antigen unknown. The germline V gene encodes CDR1 LGHDT and CDR2 YNNKEL (reference sequence). CDR3 size: 16 residues. For the second PCR, which ran for about 7 to 12 cycles, a sample-barcoded 5' primer and a J-beta primer mix were used. TCRdb called the 5' RACE reads again in MiXCR, with one record for every CDR3 protein. The table has 700,000 to 950,000 distinct CDR3 sequences, 43% seen once. This chain uses TRBV3-1 with TRBJ2-7, with a possible D match to TRBD2 (5 bases). Judging by the DNA end, TRBJ2-5 fits better; the J call may be wrong. The sequence derives from a woman in her fifties or sixties in good health. What was sequenced was blood. The CDR3 loop reads CASSHSDFPARETQYF. The CDR3 DNA reads as TGTGCCAGCAGCCATTCGGACTTCCCGGCACGAGAGACCCAGTACTTC.